The rows below give T cell receptor beta chains drawn from one sample of a study of blood T cell repertoires in COVID-19. Produced via immunoSEQ multiplex PCR; TCRdb's table is partial and in-frame only. The repertoire holds approximately 250,000 clones, with roughly four fifths as singletons. The specimen was PBMCs or T cells enriched from blood (not recorded which). The receptors originated from a man aged 35-49 years who had recovered from COVID-19. Each CDR3 is given with its conserved first and last residue. D genes are given only for firm matches. Not all rows give a size; the values are once, few, many and, for expanded clones, a class.

J gene: TRBJ1-1; D gene: TRBD1; clone size: few; V gene: TRBV18; CDR3 protein: CASSPPDRGVNTEAFF; CDR3 DNA: TGTGCCAGCTCACCACCGGACAGGGGAGTGAACACTGAAGCTTTCTTT
J gene: TRBJ1-3; D gene: -; clone size: once; V gene: TRBV2; CDR3 protein: CASTENGVYSGNTIYF; CDR3 DNA: TGTGCCAGCACCGAAAACGGGGTTTACTCTGGAAACACCATATATTTT
J gene: TRBJ1-1; D gene: TRBD1; clone size: -; V gene: TRBV4-1; CDR3 protein: CASSQATTGQGLTKTEAFF; CDR3 DNA: TGCGCCAGCAGCCAAGCTACGACAGGGCAGGGGTTGACGAAGACTGAAGCTTTCTTT
J gene: TRBJ1-1; D gene: -; clone size: -; V gene: TRBV5-1; CDR3 protein: CASSLARQQNTEAFF; CDR3 DNA: TGCGCCAGCAGCTTGGCCCGACAGCAGAACACTGAAGCTTTCTTT
J gene: TRBJ1-1; D gene: -; clone size: few; V gene: TRBV10-3; CDR3 protein: CAISEWGVGTEAFF; CDR3 DNA: TGTGCCATCAGTGAGTGGGGAGTGGGCACTGAAGCTTTCTTT
J gene: TRBJ2-1; D gene: -; clone size: -; V gene: TRBV6-2/TRBV6-3; CDR3 protein: CASSMYASRNEQFF; CDR3 DNA: TGTGCCAGCAGTATGTATGCCTCCAGGAATGAGCAGTTCTTC
J gene: TRBJ2-7; D gene: -; clone size: -; V gene: TRBV10-2; CDR3 protein: CATGSYEQYF; CDR3 DNA: TGCGCCACAGGCTCCTACGAGCAGTACTTC
J gene: TRBJ1-5; D gene: -; clone size: -; V gene: TRBV4-3; CDR3 protein: CASSPQGFGQPQHF; CDR3 DNA: TGCGCCAGCAGCCCTCAGGGGTTCGGGCAGCCCCAGCATTTT
J gene: TRBJ2-7; D gene: TRBD2; clone size: -; V gene: TRBV15; CDR3 protein: CATSRVRQLAGAEQYF; CDR3 DNA: TGTGCCACCAGCAGAGTAAGGCAACTAGCGGGGGCCGAGCAGTACTTC
J gene: TRBJ2-7; D gene: -; clone size: -; V gene: TRBV28; CDR3 protein: CASSPNPPVYEQYF; CDR3 DNA: TGTGCCAGCAGTCCGAATCCCCCGGTTTACGAGCAGTACTTC
J gene: TRBJ1-1; D gene: TRBD1; clone size: -; V gene: TRBV12-3/TRBV12-4; CDR3 protein: CASKRTGESEAFF; CDR3 DNA: TGTGCCAGCAAAAGGACAGGGGAGTCCGAAGCTTTCTTT
J gene: TRBJ1-2; D gene: -; clone size: -; V gene: TRBV28; CDR3 protein: CASSPSPLYGYTF; CDR3 DNA: TGTGCCAGCAGTCCCTCCCCCCTCTATGGCTACACCTTC
J gene: TRBJ1-1; D gene: -; clone size: -; V gene: TRBV7-2; CDR3 protein: CASRTGPHTEAFF; CDR3 DNA: TGTGCCAGCAGAACAGGGCCCCACACTGAAGCTTTCTTT
J gene: TRBJ1-6; D gene: -; clone size: few; V gene: TRBV4-3; CDR3 protein: CASSQEHGSRSPLHF; CDR3 DNA: TGCGCCAGCAGCCAAGAACACGGGTCTCGGTCACCCCTCCACTTT
J gene: TRBJ2-5; D gene: -; clone size: -; V gene: TRBV6-5; CDR3 protein: CASSEGGTQETQYF; CDR3 DNA: TGTGCCAGCAGCGAGGGGGGGACACAAGAGACCCAGTACTTC
J gene: TRBJ2-7; D gene: -; clone size: few; V gene: TRBV18; CDR3 protein: CASSPTGSGSYEQYF; CDR3 DNA: TGTGCCAGCTCCCCAACAGGGAGTGGTAGCTACGAGCAGTACTTC
J gene: TRBJ2-7; D gene: -; clone size: -; V gene: TRBV5-1; CDR3 protein: CASSLGSGSPYEQYF; CDR3 DNA: TGCGCCAGCAGCTTGGGATCAGGGTCCCCCTACGAGCAGTACTTC
J gene: TRBJ1-5; D gene: TRBD1; clone size: -; V gene: TRBV19; CDR3 protein: CASNIRGVGNQPQHF; CDR3 DNA: TGTGCCAGTAATATCAGGGGGGTTGGCAATCAGCCCCAGCATTTT
J gene: TRBJ2-7; D gene: TRBD1; clone size: -; V gene: TRBV7-9; CDR3 protein: CASRARGQSSYEQYF; CDR3 DNA: TGTGCCAGCAGGGCCAGGGGGCAGAGCTCCTACGAGCAGTACTTC
J gene: TRBJ1-4; D gene: TRBD1; clone size: -; V gene: TRBV7-2; CDR3 protein: CASSSRQGHNEKLFF; CDR3 DNA: TGTGCCAGCAGCTCTCGACAGGGACATAATGAAAAACTGTTTTTT
J gene: TRBJ2-1; D gene: -; clone size: -; V gene: TRBV9; CDR3 protein: CASSLGASVYNEQFF; CDR3 DNA: TGTGCCAGCAGCCTCGGGGCTAGCGTCTACAATGAGCAGTTCTTC
J gene: TRBJ2-1; D gene: -; clone size: -; V gene: TRBV7-9; CDR3 protein: CASSLSLALNEQFF; CDR3 DNA: TGTGCCAGCAGCCTGTCGCTAGCGCTGAATGAGCAGTTCTTC
J gene: TRBJ1-2; D gene: -; clone size: -; V gene: TRBV28; CDR3 protein: CASGSSGGYGYTF; CDR3 DNA: TGTGCCAGCGGGTCGTCGGGGGGGTATGGCTACACCTTC
J gene: TRBJ1-1; D gene: -; clone size: -; V gene: TRBV5-1; CDR3 protein: CASSWDSGSENTEAFF; CDR3 DNA: TGCGCCAGCAGCTGGGACTCCGGGTCCGAGAACACTGAAGCTTTCTTT
J gene: TRBJ1-5; D gene: -; clone size: -; V gene: TRBV7-2; CDR3 protein: CASSFLGGSNQPQHF; CDR3 DNA: TGTGCCAGCAGCTTCCTTGGGGGGAGCAATCAGCCCCAGCATTTT
J gene: TRBJ2-7; D gene: TRBD1; clone size: -; V gene: TRBV19; CDR3 protein: CASSAGQGSYEQYF; CDR3 DNA: TGTGCCAGTAGTGCGGGACAGGGGAGCTACGAGCAGTACTTC
J gene: TRBJ1-3; D gene: TRBD1; clone size: -; V gene: TRBV5-1; CDR3 protein: CASSLEGTGSNTIYF; CDR3 DNA: TGCGCCAGCAGCTTGGAGGGGACAGGGTCGAACACCATATATTTT
J gene: TRBJ1-1; D gene: -; clone size: -; V gene: TRBV5-1; CDR3 protein: CASSWGGGGAGTEAFF; CDR3 DNA: TGCGCCAGCAGCTGGGGTGGCGGGGGCGCGGGCACTGAAGCTTTCTTT
J gene: TRBJ1-5; D gene: TRBD1; clone size: -; V gene: TRBV18; CDR3 protein: CASSGGATGTGQPQHF; CDR3 DNA: TGTGCCAGCTCCGGGGGGGCGACAGGGACCGGTCAGCCCCAGCATTTT
J gene: TRBJ1-4; D gene: -; clone size: -; V gene: TRBV2; CDR3 protein: CASSDGGMNEKLFF; CDR3 DNA: TGTGCCAGCAGTGACGGGGGGATGAATGAAAAACTGTTTTTT
J gene: TRBJ1-2; D gene: -; clone size: -; V gene: TRBV28; CDR3 protein: CASSRNTMTDYGYTF; CDR3 DNA: TGTGCCAGCAGCCGCAATACGATGACAGATTATGGCTACACCTTC
J gene: TRBJ2-2; D gene: TRBD2; clone size: -; V gene: TRBV4-2; CDR3 protein: CASSQDLAGNGELFF; CDR3 DNA: TGTGCCAGCAGCCAAGATCTAGCGGGGAACGGGGAGCTGTTTTTT
J gene: TRBJ2-7; D gene: TRBD1; clone size: few; V gene: TRBV6-5; CDR3 protein: CASRDRVTYEQYF; CDR3 DNA: TGTGCCAGCAGGGACAGGGTAACCTACGAGCAGTACTTC
J gene: TRBJ2-1; D gene: -; clone size: -; V gene: TRBV7-3; CDR3 protein: CASSSIAERSSYNEQFF; CDR3 DNA: TGTGCCAGCAGCTCGATAGCTGAGCGCAGCTCCTACAATGAGCAGTTCTTC
J gene: TRBJ2-3; D gene: -; clone size: -; V gene: TRBV15; CDR3 protein: CATSSAAGQALIGTQYF; CDR3 DNA: TGTGCCACCAGCAGTGCAGCGGGACAGGCCCTCATCGGTACGCAGTATTTT
J gene: TRBJ2-7; D gene: -; clone size: -; V gene: TRBV27; CDR3 protein: CASSYHWGQGGGRAYEQYF; CDR3 DNA: TGTGCCAGCAGTTATCATTGGGGCCAGGGTGGGGGCCGTGCGTACGAGCAGTACTTC
J gene: TRBJ1-4; D gene: -; clone size: -; V gene: TRBV18; CDR3 protein: CASSRSVSEKLFF; CDR3 DNA: TGTGCCAGCTCACGGTCGGTGAGCGAAAAACTGTTTTTT
J gene: TRBJ2-7; D gene: -; clone size: few; V gene: TRBV5-4; CDR3 protein: CASSPSSTPIREQYF; CDR3 DNA: TGTGCCAGCAGCCCGTCTTCCACCCCCATTCGGGAGCAGTACTTC
J gene: TRBJ2-3; D gene: -; clone size: -; V gene: TRBV6-1; CDR3 protein: CASSEAGAADTQYF; CDR3 DNA: TGTGCCAGCAGTGAAGCGGGAGCGGCAGATACGCAGTATTTT
J gene: TRBJ2-7; D gene: -; clone size: -; V gene: TRBV19; CDR3 protein: CASSIEDNSYEQYF; CDR3 DNA: TGTGCCAGTAGTATCGAGGATAACTCCTACGAGCAGTACTTC
J gene: TRBJ1-3; D gene: -; clone size: -; V gene: TRBV7-2; CDR3 protein: CASSLVGAISGNTIYF; CDR3 DNA: TGTGCCAGCAGCTTAGTGGGGGCGATCTCTGGAAACACCATATATTTT
J gene: TRBJ2-1; D gene: -; clone size: -; V gene: TRBV28; CDR3 protein: CASRHWRGRGGSGDNEQFF; CDR3 DNA: TGTGCCAGCAGACATTGGAGGGGGAGAGGCGGGAGTGGTGACAATGAGCAGTTCTTC
J gene: TRBJ2-7; D gene: TRBD2; clone size: once; V gene: TRBV7-8; CDR3 protein: CASSLQIIWASGLYEQYF; CDR3 DNA: TGTGCCAGCAGCTTACAGATTATTTGGGCTAGCGGGTTGTACGAGCAGTACTTC
J gene: TRBJ1-5; D gene: -; clone size: -; V gene: TRBV2; CDR3 protein: CASSSALKRNAKHF; CDR3 DNA: TGTGCCAGCAGTTCGGCCCTCAAGAGGAACGCCAAGCATTTT
J gene: TRBJ1-6; D gene: TRBD1; clone size: -; V gene: TRBV19; CDR3 protein: CASSTAGTGGWGSPLHF; CDR3 DNA: TGTGCCAGTAGTACCGCCGGGACAGGGGGTTGGGGTTCACCCCTCCACTTT